The TCR beta chain described here comes from a study of T cell responses to AZD1222 COVID-19 vaccine. This clone appeared a single time. Some clones are missing from TCRdb's copy, which holds only in-frame ones; the method was immunoSEQ multiplex PCR. The data show 140,000 to 150,000 clones, more than 85% seen once. The source was peripheral blood, collected on day 0 of AZD1222 vaccination. The receptor comes from an adult in good health.

DNA of the CDR3: TGTGCCAGCAGCTGGGGGGACGACGAGCAGTACTTC. Amino acids: CASSWGDDEQYF. The genes are TRBV7-2 and TRBJ2-7; TRBD2 is a possible D gene (6 bases). CDR3 size: 12 residues. Germline lookup yields CDR1 SGHTA and CDR2 FQGNSA. V was pared by 4 bases and J by 5 bases, with 9 bases between.